Listed here are 9 T cell receptor beta chains from one sample, sequenced in a study of T cell responses to AZD1222 COVID-19 vaccine. Clones were sequenced by immunoSEQ multiplex PCR, and TCRdb holds only the in-frame ones, with some missing. The sample records approximately 100,000 clones, approximately 90% being singletons. Sequencing used peripheral blood, obtained 28 days after the second AZD1222 dose. These receptors were taken from an adult who received the AZD1222 COVID-19 vaccine.

The chain employs TRBV5-4 and TRBJ1-4, with unresolved D. The germline CDR1 and CDR2 sequences are SGHNT and YYREEE (reference sequence). Trimming took 4 bases from V and 0 from J, leaving 10 bases between them. CDR3 length: 15 amino acids. For the CDR3, the DNA is TGTGCCAGCAGCGGGAGCGGGGCAACTAATGAAAAACTGTTTTTT. Protein: CASSGSGATNEKLFF.

J is TRBJ1-1 and V is TRBV30; D is possibly TRBD1 (5 bases). The CDR3 runs 11 residues. Per germline, CDR1 GTSNPN and CDR2 SVGIG (reference sequence). V lost 6 bases and J lost 2, with 7 bases in between. The CDR3 sequence: CACQGNTEAFF. The CDR3 nucleotides are TGTGCCTGTCAGGGAAACACTGAAGCTTTCTTT.

The CDR3 sequence is CASSPSTVKKGRNHEQYF. CDR3 nucleotide sequence: TGTGCCAGCAGTCCATCGACAGTGAAGAAGGGTAGAAACCACGAGCAGTACTTC. The chain is built from TRBV28 and TRBJ2-7; a possible D gene is TRBD1 (5 bases). CDR3 length: 18 amino acids. Trimming shortened V by 5 bases and J by 5 bases, and 28 bases separated the two germline ends. The germline CDR1 and CDR2 sequences are MDHEN and SYDVKM.

This clone came up once. The CDR3: CASSFGDRDVMGAFF. CDR3 nucleotide sequence: TGCGCCAGCAGCTTTGGGGACAGGGACGTGATGGGAGCTTTCTTT. This chain connects TRBV5-1 to TRBJ1-1; 9 positions match TRBD1. This CDR3 has 15 residues. Unmatched junction bases numbered 12, after V lost 2 bases and J lost 10 bases. CDR1 is SGHRS and CDR2 is YFSETQ in the germline V gene.

The V and J genes are TRBV25-1 and TRBJ2-3; D is perhaps TRBD1 or TRBD2 (5 bases each). With 4 bases removed from V and 2 bases from J, the gap between germline ends came to 7 bases. Germline V CDR1 and CDR2: MGHDK, SYGVNS. This CDR3 is built from 13 residues. The CDR3 nucleotides read TGTGCCAGCAGTGCGGGGCACACAGATACGCAGTATTTT. It yields the protein CASSAGHTDTQYF.

V usage is TRBV19 and J usage is TRBJ1-2; no clear D gene. Germline V lookup: CDR1 LNHDA, CDR2 SQIVND (reference sequence). V dropped 4 bases and J dropped 3 bases, with 12 bases sitting between them. There are 14 residues in the CDR3. The CDR3 DNA sequence: TGTGCCAGTAGTACTATCTCCGGGGACTATGGCTACACCTTC. It yields the protein CASSTISGDYGYTF.

There are many counts of this clone. The gene calls are TRBV27 and TRBJ2-2; D remains unclear. V was shortened by 6 bases and J by 3 bases, with 8 bases between the two germline ends. Germline CDR1 is MNHEY and CDR2 is SMNVEV (reference sequence). This CDR3 is built from 13 residues. CDR3 residues: CASSFTYTGELFF. The CDR3 DNA follows: TGTGCCAGCAGCTTCACCTACACCGGGGAGCTGTTTTTT.

The chain links TRBV27 to TRBJ1-1; 12 nucleotides agree with TRBD1. The CDR3 consists of 20 residues. V shed 5 bases and J 6 bases; nucleotides not matched to a gene: 22. Per germline, CDR1 MNHEY and CDR2 SMNVEV (reference sequence). In nucleotides, the CDR3 is TGTGCCAGCAGTACAAGGCTAACTTCCGGGACAGGGGGCCTCTTCGCTGAAGCTTTCTTT. Its translation is CASSTRLTSGTGGLFAEAFF.

The chain links TRBV28 to TRBJ1-6; 9 bases agree with TRBD1. J gave up 7 bases and V 5 bases, and 3 bases lay outside the gene matches. Germline V lookup: CDR1 MDHEN, CDR2 SYDVKM. The length of the CDR3 is 14 residues. In DNA, the CDR3 is TGTGCCAGCAGTCAGACAGGGGGGAATTCACCCCTCCACTTT. Residues: CASSQTGGNSPLHF.